The table lists the clone carrying this T cell receptor beta chain with many counts. The antigen is unknown. CDR3 size: 14 residues. The germline V and J ends were trimmed by 7 bases and 2 bases, with 16 bases remaining between them. Germline V lookup: CDR1 SQVTM, CDR2 ANQGSEA. A J-beta primer mix and a sample-barcoded 5' primer were used in a second PCR of roughly 6 to 12 cycles. TCRdb re-derived calls from the 5' RACE reads in MiXCR, one entry per CDR3 protein. The repertoire holds approximately 1.5 million distinct CDR3 sequences, with around 36% as singletons. The data stem from a study of blood T cells in healthy people across ages. Regarding the study as a whole: Any changes in expanded clonotypes were possibly confounded, as donor CMV status remained unknown. In these data, TCR beta diversity tracked strongly with naive T cell percentage.

Peripheral blood samples of approximately 10 milliliters were drawn from each donor. The sample comprised blood. The receptor comes from a woman younger than 45 in good health. The chain links TRBV29-1 to TRBJ2-3, with D possibly matching TRBD2 (5 bases). The CDR3 region is CSAEGVVFTDTQYF. The DNA for the CDR3 is TGCAGCGCCGAGGGAGTCGTCTTCACAGATACGCAGTATTTT.